The 5 T cell receptor beta chains listed next were all sequenced from one sample in a study of CD8 T cells in Susac syndrome. A quantity of about 0.45 to 1 ug RNA underwent reverse transcription using random hexamers. TCRdb reprocessed the immunoSEQ multiplex PCR reads via MiXCR and lists one record per CDR3 protein. Of 170,000 or so distinct CDR3 sequences listed, 90% to 96% are singletons. The sequenced material came from CD4+ T cells from PBMCs. These TCRs come from a human donor with Susac syndrome.

The rearrangement joins TRBV5-1 to TRBJ2-5; a possible D gene is TRBD1 (5 bases). Trimming removed 0 bases from V and 5 bases from J, with 14 bases in between. Per the germline V gene, CDR1 is SGHRS and CDR2 is YFSETQ. CDR3 size: 15 residues. CDR3 protein: CASSLAAGNVETQYF. The CDR3 bases are TGCGCCAGCAGCTTGGCGGCAGGGAACGTGGAGACCCAGTACTTC.

The chain carries TRBV9 and TRBJ2-6; D remains unclear. The CDR3 consists of 15 residues. V gave up 2 bases and J gave up 0 bases, with 6 bases separating them. Germline V gene sequence: CDR1 SGDLS, CDR2 YYNGEE. For the CDR3, the DNA is TGTGCCAGCAGCGTTCAGCTCTCTGGGGCCAACGTCCTGACTTTC. This codes for CASSVQLSGANVLTF.

The gene calls are TRBV4-3 and TRBJ2-1, with D hard to call. Germline assignment: CDR1 LGHNA and CDR2 YSLEER. There are 13 residues in the CDR3. V lost 4 bases, J lost 2 bases, and 6 bases lay in between. The CDR3 region is CASSLRPYNEQFF. For the CDR3, the DNA is TGCGCCAGCAGCCTTCGTCCCTACAATGAGCAGTTCTTC.

V is TRBV15 and J is TRBJ2-5; 8 bases line up with TRBD2. The CDR3 contains 16 residues. With 0 bases clipped from V and 4 bases from J, the junction kept 7 bases outside the gene matches. Germline loops: CDR1 LNHNV, CDR2 YYDKDF (reference sequence). The DNA for the CDR3 is TGTGCCACCAGCAGAGATTATTCCAGCGGGAGAGAGACCCAGTACTTC. Translation gives CATSRDYSSGRETQYF.

The rearrangement joins TRBV6-2 or TRBV6-3 to TRBJ2-7; unclear D gene. This CDR3 has 11 amino acids. The ends were cut back, 8 bases at V and 2 bases at J, with 7 bases in the middle. From germline, CDR1 is MNHEY and CDR2 SVGEGT. The CDR3 DNA sequence: TGTGCCAGCCGAACCCCCTACGAGCAGTACTTC. As protein: CASRTPYEQYF.